A selection of T cell receptor beta chains follows, all from one sample in a study of cytomegalovirus exposure and HLA in healthy donors. Repertoires were generated with immunoSEQ multiplex PCR, while TCRdb's copy carries only in-frame clones and drops some. The table has some 190,000 clones, 70% to 90% seen once. The sample comprised PBMCs. The source of these receptors is a male donor in good health and CMV-seronegative. Both conserved end residues are part of each CDR3. A D gene is named only where the DNA matches it firmly. The size of a clone is reported for some rows only, either as once, few or many, or as a class for expanded clones.

j_gene,v_gene,abundance,d_gene,CDR3aa,CDR3nt
TRBJ2-7,TRBV6-4,.,TRBD2,CASSVPSGRARTDEQYF,TGTGCCAGCAGCGTTCCTAGCGGGAGGGCCCGTACAGACGAGCAGTACTTC
TRBJ1-1,TRBV27,once,.,CASRRDLEAFF,TGTGCCAGCAGGCGGGACCTTGAAGCTTTCTTT
TRBJ2-7,TRBV6-1,.,TRBD1,CASSERDTGTGIPYEQYF,TGTGCCAGCAGTGAACGGGACACCGGGACAGGGATTCCCTACGAGCAGTACTTC
TRBJ2-7,TRBV21-1,.,.,CASSKAIAKGTSGNIYEQYF,TGTGCCAGCAGCAAAGCAATAGCGAAGGGCACTAGCGGGAACATTTACGAGCAGTACTTC
TRBJ2-3,TRBV6-5,.,.,CASSYSGGSTDTQYF,TGTGCCAGCAGTTACTCTGGGGGCAGCACAGATACGCAGTATTTT
TRBJ2-1,TRBV7-2,few,TRBD2,CASSSYSGRVVDEQFF,TGTGCCAGCAGCTCGTATAGCGGGAGAGTCGTCGATGAGCAGTTCTTC
TRBJ2-2,TRBV7-3,.,.,CASSSSGSRVLTGELFF,TGTGCCAGCAGCTCCTCTGGATCCAGGGTTTTAACCGGGGAGCTGTTTTTT
TRBJ1-5,TRBV30,.,TRBD1,CAWGTGSSNQPQHF,TGTGCCTGGGGGACAGGGAGTTCGAATCAGCCCCAGCATTTT
TRBJ2-7,TRBV6-5,.,.,CASTSDISYEQYF,TGTGCCAGCACCTCGGACATCTCCTACGAGCAGTACTTC
TRBJ2-3,TRBV7-2,.,.,CASSYSIGGFDTQYF,TGTGCCAGCAGCTATAGCATTGGAGGGTTTGATACGCAGTATTTT
TRBJ1-1,TRBV6-6,.,.,CASSYSSGPNTEAFF,TGTGCCAGCAGTTACTCGTCAGGGCCCAACACTGAAGCTTTCTTT
TRBJ1-5,TRBV5-6,.,TRBD1,CASSLGQGGMSPQHF,TGTGCCAGCAGCTTGGGACAGGGGGGAATGTCGCCCCAGCATTTT
TRBJ2-1,TRBV28,.,TRBD2,CASSTPGLAGHNEQFF,TGTGCCAGCAGTACCCCGGGACTAGCGGGTCACAATGAGCAGTTCTTC
TRBJ1-2,TRBV28,.,TRBD1,CASRTGTGANYGYTF,TGTGCCAGCAGGACCGGGACAGGGGCCAACTATGGCTACACCTTC
TRBJ1-1,TRBV19,.,TRBD1,CASGKDRVTEAFF,TGTGCCAGTGGCAAGGACAGGGTCACTGAAGCTTTCTTT
TRBJ2-1,TRBV2,.,.,CASTRDYNEQFF,TGTGCCAGCACCCGGGACTACAATGAGCAGTTCTTC
TRBJ2-3,TRBV6-5,.,TRBD2,CASSVTLASDTQYF,TGTGCCAGCAGCGTAACACTAGCGTCGGATACGCAGTATTTT
TRBJ2-7,TRBV29-1,.,.,CSVGTSGANEQYF,TGCAGCGTTGGGACCTCAGGGGCCAACGAGCAGTACTTC
TRBJ2-7,TRBV5-1,once,TRBD2,CASSWGAGTTTYEQYF,TGCGCCAGCAGTTGGGGTGCCGGGACTACCACCTACGAGCAGTACTTC
TRBJ2-2,TRBV10-3,.,TRBD1,CAISDPGTGGFTGELFF,TGTGCCATCAGTGACCCCGGGACAGGGGGTTTTACCGGGGAGCTGTTTTTT
TRBJ2-4,TRBV5-6,.,TRBD1,CASSLTKTGFQNIQYF,TGTGCCAGCAGCTTGACCAAGACAGGGTTTCAAAACATTCAGTACTTC
TRBJ2-1,TRBV27,.,TRBD2,CASSSPGTTTFEQFF,TGTGCCAGCAGTTCCCCCGGGACTACGACATTTGAGCAGTTCTTC
TRBJ2-7,TRBV5-1,.,TRBD2,CASSLGSSGMTEQYF,TGCGCCAGCAGCTTGGGGAGTAGCGGGATGACCGAGCAGTACTTC
TRBJ2-2,TRBV7-9,.,TRBD2,CASSSMGLAGAYIAGELFF,TGTGCCAGCAGCTCCATGGGACTAGCGGGGGCTTACATCGCCGGGGAGCTGTTTTTT
TRBJ2-5,TRBV9,once,.,CASSVGGAWMQETQYF,TGTGCCAGCAGCGTCGGAGGTGCTTGGATGCAAGAGACCCAGTACTTC
TRBJ2-7,TRBV19,.,.,CASKGGSYEQYF,TGTGCCAGTAAGGGGGGGAGCTACGAGCAGTACTTC
TRBJ1-2,TRBV7-9,.,.,CASSLAQNYGYTF,TGTGCCAGCAGCTTAGCACAGAACTATGGCTACACCTTC
TRBJ2-3,TRBV7-5,few,.,CVRSLEAGGGPTDTQYF,TGTGTCAGAAGCTTAGAGGCGGGGGGGGGCCCCACAGATACGCAGTATTTT
TRBJ2-7,TRBV28,.,TRBD2,CASRELGTSRPEQYF,TGTGCCAGCAGGGAACTCGGGACTAGCAGACCCGAGCAGTACTTC
TRBJ1-2,TRBV18,once,.,CASDSQGSYGYTF,TGTGCCAGTGACTCACAGGGAAGCTATGGCTACACCTTC
TRBJ2-1,TRBV19,.,.,CASSIAVRDILHEQFF,TGTGCCAGTAGTATAGCGGTACGGGACATTTTGCATGAGCAGTTCTTC
TRBJ2-2,TRBV7-7,.,TRBD1,CASSLARGGQGANTGELFF,TGTGCCAGCAGCTTAGCCAGAGGGGGACAGGGGGCCAACACCGGGGAGCTGTTTTTT
TRBJ1-5,TRBV15,few,TRBD1,CATALTGDNEPQHF,TGTGCCACCGCCTTGACAGGGGATAATGAGCCCCAGCATTTT
TRBJ2-2,TRBV11-3,.,.,CASSLRYPNTGELFF,TGTGCCAGCAGCTTGAGGTACCCGAACACCGGGGAGCTGTTTTTT
TRBJ2-5,TRBV5-6,.,.,CASSPASGEETQYF,TGTGCCAGCAGCCCGGCTTCGGGGGAAGAGACCCAGTACTTC
TRBJ2-7,TRBV19,.,TRBD1,CASSQGELYEQYF,TGTGCCAGTAGTCAGGGGGAACTCTACGAGCAGTACTTC
TRBJ2-3,TRBV30,.,TRBD1,CARKGDSPITDTQYF,TGTGCCCGGAAAGGGGACAGTCCAATCACAGATACGCAGTATTTT
TRBJ1-1,TRBV27,.,.,CASSLSEGGGTEAFF,TGTGCCAGCAGTTTATCGGAGGGGGGGGGCACTGAAGCTTTCTTT
TRBJ2-1,TRBV19,.,TRBD2,CASSISGTRYNEQFF,TGTGCCAGTAGTATTAGCGGGACGCGATACAATGAGCAGTTCTTC
TRBJ2-1,TRBV6-5,.,TRBD2,CASRGLAGAGEQFF,TGTGCCAGCAGGGGACTAGCGGGAGCTGGTGAGCAGTTCTTC
TRBJ1-2,TRBV6-6,.,.,CASSYSTGNYGYTF,TGTGCCAGCAGTTACTCTACAGGAAACTATGGCTACACCTTC
TRBJ2-7,TRBV7-2,once,TRBD1,CASSPIGQAGYEQYF,TGTGCCAGCAGCCCCATAGGACAGGCAGGCTACGAGCAGTACTTC
TRBJ1-1,TRBV5-8,.,TRBD1,CASSLAGTGVNTEAFF,TGTGCCAGCAGCTTGGCCGGGACAGGGGTGAACACTGAAGCTTTCTTT